This is a list of T cell receptor beta chains from one sample in a study of blood T cell repertoires in COVID-19. Generated by immunoSEQ multiplex PCR, the TCRdb table keeps only in-frame clones and is missing some. The sample records more than 200,000 clones, 70% to 90% being singletons. The sequenced material came from peripheral blood. These receptors all come from a middle-aged man with COVID-19, enrolled during active disease. Both conserved end residues are trimmed from each CDR3. The D gene is left open where the match is weak. Size is stated for part of the rows, as once, few or many counts, or as a class when the clone is expanded.

TRBD2 | TRBJ2-1 | . | TRBV11-1 | ASSYGLAGVVDEQF
. | TRBJ2-5 | . | TRBV5-8 | ASSLDRGETQY
. | TRBJ1-2 | few | TRBV28 | ASSTTGGGAHGYT
TRBD1 | TRBJ1-1 | . | TRBV6-2/TRBV6-3 | ASSDRQGLNTEAF
. | TRBJ1-4 | . | TRBV30 | AWASVGNEKLF
TRBD1 | TRBJ2-7 | . | TRBV10-2 | ASSGDRAYEQY
TRBD2 | TRBJ2-7 | once | TRBV11-2 | ASSLTSGRTTYEQY
. | TRBJ2-3 | . | TRBV28 | ASRALDTQY
. | TRBJ1-4 | . | TRBV28 | ASSLWGPGSSEKLF
TRBD2 | TRBJ2-5 | . | TRBV5-1 | ASRTGLAGLAPQETQY
. | TRBJ2-5 | . | TRBV7-8 | ASSPAGFETQY
. | TRBJ1-5 | . | TRBV3-1/TRBV3-2 | ASSQQGYQPQH
. | TRBJ2-2 | few | TRBV29-1 | SVGSSVRGGTGELF
. | TRBJ1-3 | . | TRBV30 | AFSSGNTIY
TRBD1 | TRBJ2-1 | . | TRBV6-4 | ASSGLRGREQF
TRBD1 | TRBJ1-4 | once | TRBV4-2 | ASSLGQGTATNEKLF
TRBD2 | TRBJ2-1 | . | TRBV10-3 | ATSPRQLAGVHEQF
. | TRBJ2-7 | . | TRBV5-4 | ASSLSQSSYEQY
TRBD2 | TRBJ2-5 | once | TRBV13 | ASSPKWAGGHETQY
. | TRBJ1-1 | once | TRBV30 | AWSDKGGETEAF
. | TRBJ1-2 | . | TRBV7-3 | ASSPRAGPYGYT
TRBD1 | TRBJ1-2 | . | TRBV5-6 | ASSHMGQGANYGYT
TRBD1 | TRBJ1-2 | . | TRBV5-1 | ASSPRTGYGYT
TRBD1 | TRBJ2-2 | few | TRBV4-2 | ASSQGTGESGELF
. | TRBJ1-5 | . | TRBV19 | ASSIGLPGLRNQPQH
TRBD1 | TRBJ1-2 | . | TRBV6-5 | ASSYSTLLKDRA
TRBD1 | TRBJ1-2 | few | TRBV4-2 | ASSQDRTGRYGYT
TRBD1 | TRBJ2-3 | . | TRBV18 | ASSRGQGNLFTDTQY
. | TRBJ1-3 | . | TRBV5-1 | ASSLQGKGNTIY
. | TRBJ1-6 | . | TRBV7-3 | ASSLTGSSYNSPLH
. | TRBJ2-7 | . | TRBV2 | ASSAPGRGEQY
. | TRBJ2-6 | . | TRBV19 | ASSRGPISGANVLT